A single T cell receptor beta chain is shown here with its context. The data derive from a study of T cells after somatic rescue of genetic block. Clones were sequenced by immunoSEQ multiplex PCR, and TCRdb holds only the in-frame ones, with some missing. The table includes about 12,000 clones, around 74% detected once. Sequences were obtained from peripheral blood mononuclear cells (PBMCs). The clonotype comes from a boy under 18.

The CDR3 coding sequence is TGTGCCATCAGTGAGTCTGGCTCAGGGAGGATTGCCAAAAACATTCAGTACTTC. This sequence encodes CAISESGSGRIAKNIQYF. The chain joins TRBV10-3 to TRBJ2-4; possible D gene TRBD2, 6 bases. The V gene's germline CDR1 is ENHRY and CDR2 SYGVKD. This CDR3 comprises 18 residues. The germline V and J ends were trimmed by 0 bases and 1 base, with 16 bases remaining between them.